These 25 T cell receptor beta chains share one sample of origin, sequenced in a study of blood T cell repertoires in COVID-19. Clones were read by immunoSEQ multiplex PCR, and TCRdb kept only the in-frame ones, dropping some. The sample yields roughly 97,000 clones, approximately 91% seen once. Sample: peripheral blood. These receptors were obtained from a human donor in a cohort sampled during active COVID-19.

The V gene is TRBV6-2 or TRBV6-3, the J gene TRBJ1-2; possibly TRBD1 for D (5 bases). The CDR3 consists of 15 residues. The V gene lost 2 bases and the J gene lost 8 bases, with 18 bases spanning the gap. The germline CDR1 and CDR2 sequences are MNHEY and SVGEGT. The CDR3 reads CASSYIQDVAGGYTF. CDR3 sequence (DNA): TGTGCCAGCAGTTACATACAGGACGTCGCGGGAGGCTACACCTTC.

The chain has TRBV5-5 and TRBJ1-5; D is unclear. From germline, CDR1 is SGHKS and CDR2 YYEKEE (reference sequence). There are 12 residues in the CDR3. V was pared by 0 bases and J by 7 bases, with 5 bases between. CDR3 coding DNA: TGTGCCAGCAGCTTGGCGGGGCAGCCCCAGCATTTT. This gives the protein CASSLAGQPQHF.

This clone showed up just a few times. The chain joins TRBV7-9 to TRBJ1-5; possible D gene TRBD1, 6 bases. CDR1 is SEHNR, CDR2 FQNEAQ, per germline (reference sequence). The CDR3 sequence is 17 residues long. V was pared by 5 bases and J by 5 bases, with 22 bases between. CDR3 nucleotides: TGTGCCAGCAGCAAGACATTTACAGGGCCCGTGGATCAGCCCCAGCATTTT. This sequence encodes CASSKTFTGPVDQPQHF.

The rearrangement joins TRBV29-1 to TRBJ2-1; 11 bases align to TRBD2. The CDR3 length is 16 residues. Germline lookup yields CDR1 SQVTM and CDR2 ANQGSEA. J lost 1 base, V lost 2 bases, and 4 bases had no gene match. In DNA form, the CDR3 reads TGCAGCGTTGAATTGGGACTAGCGGAGTCCTACAATGAGCAGTTCTTC. It encodes CSVELGLAESYNEQFF.

V usage is TRBV6-5 and J usage is TRBJ1-3; D is possibly TRBD1 (5 bases). The CDR3 length is 14 residues. Looked up from germline, CDR1 is MNHEY and CDR2 is SVGAGI. The germline V and J ends were trimmed by 2 bases and 8 bases, with 13 bases remaining between them. CDR3 sequence reads: CASSYRGGGDTIYF. The CDR3 DNA reads TGTGCCAGCAGTTACCGGGGCGGAGGGGACACCATATATTTT.

V gene TRBV7-3 combines with J gene TRBJ1-4, with 8 bases fitting TRBD1. The CDR3 covers 16 residues. With 2 bases clipped from V and 8 bases from J, the junction kept 10 bases outside the gene matches. Germline V gives CDR1 SGHTA, CDR2 FQGTGA. CDR3 sequence: CASSLAGPRQGEKLFF. For the CDR3, the DNA is TGTGCCAGCAGCTTAGCTGGGCCCAGACAGGGGGAAAAACTGTTTTTT.

Only one count was recorded for this clone. The rearrangement joins TRBV28 to TRBJ2-6; D gene ambiguous. Trimming pared 8 bases from V and 0 bases from J, leaving 5 bases between. The CDR3 consists of 13 residues. Germline-derived CDR1 and CDR2 are MDHEN and SYDVKM. The CDR3 sequence is CASENSGANVLTF. DNA of the CDR3: TGTGCCAGCGAGAACTCTGGGGCCAACGTCCTGACTTTC.

DNA for the CDR3: TGTGCCAGCCAACCCGGGGACAGGGGGCGAGGGGAGCTGTTTTTT. Translation: CASQPGDRGRGELFF. V and J are TRBV28 and TRBJ2-2, with 12 bases fitting TRBD1. This CDR3 spans 15 amino acids. Trimming removed 8 bases from V and 8 bases from J; junction bases left unmatched: 9. Germline-derived CDR1 and CDR2 are MDHEN and SYDVKM.

The gene calls are TRBV6-4 and TRBJ2-1, with 8 bases matching TRBD2. J was trimmed by 2 bases and V by 6 bases; bases with no gene match: 6. The CDR3 totals 15 residues. Germline V gene data show CDR1 as MRHNA and CDR2 as SNTAGT. As DNA, the CDR3 is TGTGCCAGCAGGCGACTAGCGAATACCTACAATGAGCAGTTCTTC. This gives the protein CASRRLANTYNEQFF.

The genes are TRBV24-1 and TRBJ2-3; 9 nucleotides line up with TRBD2. The length of the CDR3 is 16 residues. Trimming cost V 3 bases and J 0 bases; bases outside gene matches: 3. CDR1 KGHDR and CDR2 SFDVKD come from the germline V gene. The CDR3 DNA follows: TGTGCCACCAGTGATGTGACTAGCGGAAGCACAGATACGCAGTATTTT. Translating it yields CATSDVTSGSTDTQYF.

CDR3 sequence reads: CASSPGLISNQPQHF. The CDR3 nucleotides read TGTGCCAGCAGCCCGGGACTGATTAGCAATCAGCCCCAGCATTTT. The J gene is TRBJ1-5, the V gene TRBV7-8; perhaps TRBD1 as D (5 bases). The CDR3 consists of 15 residues. CDR1 is SGHVS, CDR2 FQNEAQ, per germline. V shed 5 bases and J shed 0 bases, with 11 bases lying between them.

J is TRBJ1-3 and V is TRBV11-3, with 8 positions matching TRBD1. Germline-derived CDR1 and CDR2 are SGHNT and YENEEA. This CDR3 has 15 amino acids. Losses at the gene ends were 5 bases for V and 4 bases for J; bases not matched to a gene: 7. CDR3 DNA sequence: TGTGCCAGCAGCCTCAGACAGGGGTCGGGAAACACCATATATTTT. It is translated as CASSLRQGSGNTIYF.

This clone was seen only a few times. The chain carries TRBV4-1 and TRBJ2-7; 12 bases match TRBD2. This CDR3 has 18 amino acids. Germline V lookup: CDR1 MGHRA, CDR2 YSYEKL. Losses at the gene ends were 0 bases for V and 5 bases for J; bases not matched to a gene: 11. The CDR3 DNA reads as TGCGCCAGCAGCCAAGAAGGGCTAGCGGGAGGGCTCCTGCACGAGCAGTACTTC. Encoded protein: CASSQEGLAGGLLHEQYF.

This rearrangement joins TRBV5-1 to TRBJ2-7, with D possibly being TRBD2 (5 bases). Trimming removed 1 base at V and 2 bases at J, with 16 bases between. Germline-derived CDR1 and CDR2 are SGHRS and YFSETQ. The CDR3 spans 16 residues. The CDR3 coding sequence is TGCGCCAGCAGCTTGTTAGCTAGCAGTACTACCTACGAGCAGTACTTC. This translates into CASSLLASSTTYEQYF.

The genes are TRBV7-9 and TRBJ2-5, with TRBD2 identical over 8 bases. This CDR3 has 17 residues. Germline CDR1 reads SEHNR; CDR2 reads FQNEAQ (reference sequence). The V and J ends lost 5 bases and 3 bases, in that order; junction bases with no gene match: 14. CDR3 residues: CASSPGRGGPREETQYF. The CDR3 DNA follows: TGTGCCAGCAGCCCCGGGAGGGGGGGCCCAAGGGAAGAGACCCAGTACTTC.

The chain couples TRBV15 to TRBJ2-7; 7 nucleotides match TRBD1. This CDR3 has 16 residues. Germline assignment: CDR1 LNHNV and CDR2 YYDKDF (reference sequence). V was pared by 7 bases and J by 6 bases, with 18 bases of the junction left unmatched. CDR3 sequence reads: CATKAGGDGGSGEQYF. For the CDR3, the DNA is TGTGCCACCAAGGCAGGGGGTGATGGCGGCTCGGGCGAGCAGTACTTC.

The chain joins TRBV27 to TRBJ2-6, with 9 bases matching TRBD1. Germline trimming cut 8 bases from V and 2 bases from J; bases unmatched to any gene: 19. The CDR3 has 20 residues. Germline-derived CDR1 and CDR2 are MNHEY and SMNVEV (reference sequence). CDR3 DNA: TGTGCCAGCGGTCCCATTACAACCGGGACAGGGCTTGCTGGGGCCAACGTCCTGACTTTC. This sequence encodes CASGPITTGTGLAGANVLTF.

This chain uses TRBV4-3 with TRBJ2-1; 8 bases fit TRBD2. Germline assignment: CDR1 LGHNA and CDR2 YSLEER. The V segment lost 0 bases and the J segment 3 bases; nucleotides outside the gene matches: 10. The CDR3 is made up of 18 amino acids. CDR3 protein: CASSQEPAGAEGYNEQFF. DNA of the CDR3: TGCGCCAGCAGCCAAGAACCAGCGGGGGCCGAGGGCTACAATGAGCAGTTCTTC.

This chain joins TRBV10-1 and TRBJ2-3; 11 positions match TRBD2. Trimming cost V 3 bases and J 6 bases; bases outside gene matches: 11. This CDR3 has 17 amino acids. Germline CDR1 reads WNHNN; CDR2 reads SYGVQD (reference sequence). CDR3 bases: TGCGCCAGCAGTGAAAATCTAGCGGGAGGAAGAGGCGATACGCAGTATTTT. Encoded protein: CASSENLAGGRGDTQYF.

The chain carries TRBV12-5 and TRBJ1-3; D ambiguous. The germline V gene has CDR1 LGHNT and CDR2 FRNRAP. The CDR3 totals 17 residues. Deletions cut 1 base from V and 1 base from J, with 14 bases between. The chain's CDR3 is CASGLGSGGVSGNTIYF. The DNA of the CDR3 is TGTGCTAGTGGTTTGGGCTCGGGCGGGGTGTCTGGAAACACCATATATTTT.

V is TRBV28 and J is TRBJ2-3, with 10 bases that match TRBD2. The CDR3 covers 16 residues. The trim removed 3 bases at V and 1 base at J, leaving 4 bases unmatched. Per the germline V gene, CDR1 is MDHEN and CDR2 is SYDVKM. The CDR3 sequence is CASSFPLAGGTDTQYF. In DNA, the CDR3 is TGTGCCAGCAGTTTTCCCCTAGCGGGGGGCACAGATACGCAGTATTTT.

This clone was found a few times. The chain joins TRBV7-2 to TRBJ2-7; D ambiguous. V lost 2 bases, J lost 6 bases, and 11 bases lay in between. CDR1 is SGHTA and CDR2 is FQGNSA in the germline V gene. CDR3 length: 13 residues. Here the CDR3 DNA reads TGTGCCAGCAGCTTAACACCCAACGCCGAGCAGTACTTC. As protein: CASSLTPNAEQYF.

The table lists this clone with a count of one. This chain links TRBV20-1 with TRBJ2-7; TRBD1 might be the D (5 bases). Trimming removed 3 bases at V and 2 bases at J, with 14 bases between. This CDR3 region has 14 residues. CDR1 and CDR2 (germline): DFQATT, SNEGSKA (reference sequence). The DNA of the CDR3 is TGCAGTGCTAGTTGGACGACGGACACCTACGAGCAGTACTTC. It specifies CSASWTTDTYEQYF.

This clone was found a few times. This chain links TRBV20-1 with TRBJ1-2; 7 bases fit TRBD1. The germline gives CDR1 DFQATT, CDR2 SNEGSKA (reference sequence). Germline trimming cut 5 bases from V and 6 bases from J; bases unmatched to any gene: 3. The CDR3 has 11 residues. This CDR3 reads CSAEQGNGYTF. The CDR3 nucleotides read TGCAGTGCTGAACAGGGGAATGGCTACACCTTC.

The chain is built from TRBV5-4 and TRBJ1-1, with a weak D call TRBD1 (6 bases). The CDR3 spans 13 residues. Germline V CDR1 and CDR2: SGHNT, YYREEE (reference sequence). The germline V and J ends were trimmed by 3 bases and 10 bases, with 16 bases remaining between them. CDR3 protein: CASSSGSKGGAFF. The CDR3 coding sequence is TGTGCCAGCAGCTCCGGGTCCAAAGGGGGAGCTTTCTTT.